The next 25 T cell receptor beta chains were all read from a single sample in a study of radiotherapy plus CTLA-4 blockade in lung cancer. Sequencing used immunoSEQ multiplex PCR; TCRdb keeps in-frame clones, though not all of them. The profile covers 45,000 to 55,000 clones, with less than 85% appearing a single time and around 10% taken by the ten largest. The sequencing here drew on peripheral blood, taken from a patient treated with radiotherapy plus ipilimumab. The source of these receptors is a human donor with non-small cell lung cancer who had stable disease on radiotherapy plus ipilimumab.

This clone was detected only a few times. The V gene is TRBV27, the J gene TRBJ2-3, with 14 bases identical to TRBD2. V dropped 3 bases and J dropped 6; count of bases not matched to a gene: 8. The CDR3 contains 17 residues. Germline CDR1 MNHEY, CDR2 SMNVEV (reference sequence). The CDR3 DNA is TGTGCCAGCAGTTTCTCGACTAGCGGGGGGGCCGGGGATACGCAGTATTTT. Translating it yields CASSFSTSGGAGDTQYF.

This chain links TRBV7-2 with TRBJ2-5; maybe TRBD2 (6 bases). This CDR3 has 14 amino acids. V shed 5 bases and J shed 3 bases, with 13 bases lying between them. Germline V gene lookup returns CDR1 SGHTA and CDR2 FQGNSA. CDR3 nucleotides: TGTGCCAGCAGCCCGCGGGACGCAGAAGAGACCCAGTACTTC. Translating it yields CASSPRDAEETQYF.

The CDR3 protein is CASSLAPDSGNTIYF. CDR3 DNA sequence: TGCGCCAGCAGCTTGGCCCCGGACTCTGGAAACACCATATATTTT. The V gene is TRBV5-1, the J gene TRBJ1-3, with unresolved D. V shed 0 bases and J shed 0 bases, with 7 bases lying between them. In germline, CDR1 is SGHRS, CDR2 YFSETQ. The length of the CDR3 is 15 residues.

This chain joins TRBV11-2 and TRBJ1-2, with no clear D. The CDR3 runs 12 residues. CDR1 is SGHAT and CDR2 is FQNNGV in the germline V gene. Trimming pared 2 bases from V and 0 bases from J, leaving 1 base between. CDR3 in amino acids: CASSLSNYGYTF. CDR3 DNA sequence: TGTGCCAGCAGCTTATCTAACTATGGCTACACCTTC.

Remarks on this clone: Other DNA sequences within the sample encode an identical CDR3. This rearrangement joins TRBV28 to TRBJ1-1, with TRBD1 identical over 9 bases. The CDR3 runs 13 residues. With V trimmed by 8 bases and J by 5 bases, 6 bases remained unmatched. CDR1 and CDR2 (germline): MDHEN, SYDVKM. In nucleotides, the CDR3 is TGTGCCAGCTCGGGACAGGGAGTAACTGAAGCTTTCTTT. Its protein is CASSGQGVTEAFF.

The rearrangement links TRBV5-6 to TRBJ1-1; D is uncertain. CDR3 length equals 15 residues. The germline CDR1 and CDR2 sequences are SGHDT and YYEEEE. Trimming removed 2 bases at V and 1 base at J, with 12 bases between. This CDR3 is CASSFSGQWNTEAFF. CDR3 coding DNA: TGTGCCAGCAGCTTCAGCGGGCAGTGGAACACTGAAGCTTTCTTT.

The chain links TRBV7-9 to TRBJ1-2; TRBD1 is a possible D gene (5 bases). V was shortened by 4 bases and J by 5 bases, with 14 bases between the two germline ends. The CDR3 extends over 14 amino acids. The germline V gene has CDR1 SEHNR and CDR2 FQNEAQ (reference sequence). Here the CDR3 DNA reads TGTGCCAGCAGCTCGGGAATGACAGAATATGGCTACACCTTC. It encodes CASSSGMTEYGYTF.

This chain uses TRBV27 with TRBJ1-2, with a possible D match to TRBD1 (6 bases). CDR1 MNHEY and CDR2 SMNVEV come from the germline V gene (reference sequence). V was trimmed by 6 bases and J by 4 bases, leaving 18 bases between them. The CDR3 consists of 15 residues. CDR3 bases: TGTGCCAGCAGGTACGACTCCGGGACATCCTATGGCTACACCTTC. Translating it yields CASRYDSGTSYGYTF.

The rearrangement links TRBV7-6 to TRBJ1-1; the D is unclear. The CDR3 spans 14 residues. CDR1 and CDR2 from the germline V gene are SGHVS and FNYEAQ. V gave up 6 bases and J gave up 5 bases, with 16 bases separating them. CDR3 loop: CASRPSGAGTEAFF. CDR3 DNA: TGTGCCAGCAGGCCATCGGGCGCGGGGACTGAAGCTTTCTTT.

This rearrangement joins TRBV5-1 to TRBJ1-2; 7 nucleotides align to TRBD1. Looked up from germline, CDR1 is SGHRS and CDR2 is YFSETQ. V dropped 4 bases and J dropped 0; count of bases not matched to a gene: 6. This CDR3 contains 15 residues. In DNA, the CDR3 is TGCGCCAGCAGCCCGGGACAGTTGCCTAACTATGGCTACACCTTC. This sequence encodes CASSPGQLPNYGYTF.

Sample share makes this clone large (0.1 to 1%). One end of the junction does not line up with germline, which may come from a read error. The V call is TRBV5-4, the J call TRBJ2-2, with D perhaps TRBD1 or TRBD2 (5 bases each). The germline gives CDR1 SGHNT, CDR2 YYREEE (reference sequence). CDR3 length: 14 amino acids. CDR3 amino acids: CASTLGVHTGELFF. CDR3 coding DNA: TGTGCCAGCACCTTGGGGGTTCACACCGGGGAGCTGTTTTTT.

V and J are TRBV18 and TRBJ1-4; D gene uncertain. Germline V gene sequence: CDR1 KGHSH, CDR2 LQKENI. Trimming left V 1 base short and J 7 bases short, with 13 bases between. The CDR3 totals 15 residues. CDR3 DNA sequence: TGTGCCAGCTCACCACAGCCGGTGGAGGGTGAAAAACTGTTTTTT. Translated: CASSPQPVEGEKLFF.

The J gene is TRBJ1-1, the V gene TRBV5-6; D remains ambiguous. The CDR3 has 13 residues. V was cut by 4 bases and J by 0 bases, with 7 bases left in between. Germline assignment: CDR1 SGHDT and CDR2 YYEEEE. The DNA of the CDR3 is TGTGCCAGCAGCCTTGCATTGAACACTGAAGCTTTCTTT. It translates to CASSLALNTEAFF.

V is TRBV11-3 and J is TRBJ1-1; D is undetermined. V lost 1 base, J lost 5 bases, and 8 bases lay in between. The CDR3 sequence is 13 residues long. From germline, CDR1 is SGHNT and CDR2 YENEEA. Here the CDR3 reads CASSLVGGTEAFF. CDR3 DNA: TGTGCCAGCAGCTTAGTCGGTGGTACTGAAGCTTTCTTT.

The chain carries TRBV6-1 and TRBJ2-2; 11 bases align to TRBD2. Germline trimming cut 2 bases from V and 5 bases from J; bases unmatched to any gene: 25. CDR1 MNHNS and CDR2 SASEGT come from the germline V gene. This CDR3 spans 23 amino acids. CDR3 nucleotides: TGTGCCAGCAGTGAACCTCCCTTTAGCGGGGGGGCGCAGAAAGGAGGTTTAACCGGGGAGCTGTTTTTT. Its protein is CASSEPPFSGGAQKGGLTGELFF.

In its sample, this clone was seen a few times. The rearrangement joins TRBV28 to TRBJ1-2; 7 bases fit TRBD1. Losses at the gene ends were 5 bases for V and 8 bases for J; bases not matched to a gene: 5. CDR1 and CDR2 (germline): MDHEN, SYDVKM. The CDR3 is 12 amino acids. The CDR3 spells CASSRQGRGYTF. The DNA for the CDR3 is TGTGCCAGCAGTAGACAGGGCCGCGGCTACACCTTC.

This chain connects TRBV6-6 to TRBJ1-6; TRBD1 matches 8 bases. Germline values: CDR1 MNHNY, CDR2 SVGAGI (reference sequence). The V and J ends lost 4 bases and 5 bases, in that order; junction bases with no gene match: 7. The CDR3 sequence is 16 residues long. The CDR3: CASSSFVTGDNSPLHF. DNA of the CDR3: TGTGCCAGCAGTTCTTTCGTGACAGGGGATAATTCACCCCTCCACTTT.

The chain links TRBV10-3 to TRBJ1-2; TRBD1 matches at 7 bases. J was trimmed by 3 bases and V by 7 bases; bases with no gene match: 5. Germline V gene sequence: CDR1 ENHRY, CDR2 SYGVKD. The CDR3 has 13 amino acids. This CDR3 is CAITGQGDYGYTF. As DNA, the CDR3 is TGTGCCATCACCGGGCAGGGGGACTATGGCTACACCTTC.

The J gene is TRBJ2-3, the V gene TRBV19, with D tentatively TRBD1 or TRBD2 (5 bases each). The germline V gene encodes CDR1 LNHDA and CDR2 SQIVND (reference sequence). The CDR3 runs 15 residues. Trimming removed 5 bases at V and 4 bases at J, with 16 bases between. The CDR3, as DNA: TGTGCCAGTAGTTTGGGACGTCACCCCTCAGATACGCAGTATTTT. Amino acids: CASSLGRHPSDTQYF.

This clone appeared a few times. V usage is TRBV19 and J usage is TRBJ1-1, with 7 bases aligning to TRBD1. CDR3 length: 13 amino acids. Trimming at V came to 7 bases and at J to 5 bases, leaving 7 bases not matched to a gene. Germline CDR1 LNHDA, CDR2 SQIVND (reference sequence). DNA for the CDR3: TGTGCCAGTACCGACAGGGCGGGTACTGAAGCTTTCTTT. Its protein product is CASTDRAGTEAFF.

V usage is TRBV9 and J usage is TRBJ2-2; 9 bases match TRBD1. The trim removed 0 bases at V and 3 bases at J, leaving 3 bases unmatched. The germline gives CDR1 SGDLS, CDR2 YYNGEE. This CDR3 spans 16 amino acids. The CDR3: CASSVEGTGYTGELFF. The CDR3 nucleotides read TGTGCCAGCAGCGTAGAGGGGACAGGGTACACCGGGGAGCTGTTTTTT.

The V gene is TRBV7-9, the J gene TRBJ1-5, with TRBD1 identical over 7 bases. Germline values: CDR1 SEHNR, CDR2 FQNEAQ (reference sequence). CDR3 length: 15 residues. After removal of 1 base from V and 4 bases from J, the junction contained 4 bases not matched to a gene. CDR3 region: CASSLEGGLNQPQHF. CDR3 in DNA: TGTGCCAGCAGCTTAGAAGGGGGCCTTAATCAGCCCCAGCATTTT.

The gene calls are TRBV11-2 and TRBJ2-5; tentatively, D is TRBD2 (7 bases). V was pared by 1 base and J by 1 base, with 16 bases between. Germline assignment: CDR1 SGHAT and CDR2 FQNNGV. CDR3 length equals 17 residues. The CDR3 sequence: CASSLGGGLGAQETQYF. In DNA form, the CDR3 reads TGTGCCAGCAGCTTAGGCGGGGGCTTAGGGGCCCAAGAGACCCAGTACTTC.

J is TRBJ1-3 and V is TRBV27; weak D call: TRBD1 (5 bases). The CDR3 runs 14 residues. CDR1 MNHEY and CDR2 SMNVEV come from the germline V gene (reference sequence). V lost 6 bases to trimming and J lost 0 bases, with 9 bases between them. The CDR3 nucleotides are TGTGCCAGCAGGGGGGTGCACTCTGGAAACACCATATATTTT. The encoded protein is CASRGVHSGNTIYF.

By share of the sample, this clone is medium-sized. The chain has TRBV6-1 and TRBJ2-7; D uncertain. CDR1 MNHNS and CDR2 SASEGT come from the germline V gene. The CDR3 spans 14 residues. The V end lost 6 bases, the J end lost 5 bases, and 17 bases lay between the germline ends. For the CDR3, the DNA is TGTGCCAGCAGCGTAGTAGCTGTCGCCCACGAGCAGTACTTC. It is translated as CASSVVAVAHEQYF.